This note documents a single T cell receptor beta chain sequence. What it binds is unknown. Here immunoSEQ multiplex PCR was the method, and the copy in TCRdb shows in-frame clones only, minus some. The sample records 130,000 or so clones, roughly 89% being singletons. These data belong to a study of cytomegalovirus exposure and HLA in healthy donors. V trimming: 4 bases; J trimming: 2 bases; junction bases outside the gene matches: 3. This CDR3 spans 14 amino acids. Germline lookup yields CDR1 SNHLY and CDR2 FYNNEI. Study-wide points: The study recorded 150 to 200 TCR beta chains that were cytomegalovirus-associated. The classifier reportedly diagnosed cytomegalovirus status with high specificity and sensitivity. Whilst most TCR sequences proved rare, a subset of public TCRs occurred across many donors.

The roughly 120-subject validation cohort, separate from the 666-subject first cohort, included the donors. The clonotype was recovered from a young woman in good health and CMV-seronegative. The V and J genes are TRBV2 and TRBJ1-2; TRBD1 agrees at 8 bases. Sequenced sample: PBMCs. CDR3 region: CASSAAGGNYGYTF. The CDR3, as DNA: TGTGCCAGCAGTGCGGCAGGGGGCAACTATGGCTACACCTTC.